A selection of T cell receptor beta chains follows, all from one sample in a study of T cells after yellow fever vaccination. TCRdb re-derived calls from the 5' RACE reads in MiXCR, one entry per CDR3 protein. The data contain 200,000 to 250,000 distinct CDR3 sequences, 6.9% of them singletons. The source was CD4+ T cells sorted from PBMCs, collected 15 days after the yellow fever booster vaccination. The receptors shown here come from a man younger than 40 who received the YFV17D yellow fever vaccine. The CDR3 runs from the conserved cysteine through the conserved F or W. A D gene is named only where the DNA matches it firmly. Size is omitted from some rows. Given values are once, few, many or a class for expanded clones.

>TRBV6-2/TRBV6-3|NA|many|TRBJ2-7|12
CASSQVYYEQYF
TGTGCCAGCAGCCAAGTCTACTACGAGCAGTACTTC
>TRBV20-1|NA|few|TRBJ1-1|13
CSAEGGGSTEAFF
TGCAGTGCCGAAGGGGGGGGCTCCACTGAAGCTTTCTTT
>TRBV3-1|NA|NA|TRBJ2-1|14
CASSQRAQEHEQFF
TGTGCCAGCAGCCAAAGGGCACAGGAGCATGAGCAGTTCTTC
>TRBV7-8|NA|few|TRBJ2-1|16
CASSLAMAGWEIEQFF
TGTGCCAGCAGCTTAGCGATGGCAGGGTGGGAAATTGAGCAGTTCTTC
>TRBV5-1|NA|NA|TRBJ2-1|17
CASSLVGQMSSYNEQFF
TGCGCCAGCAGCTTGGTAGGTCAGATGAGCTCCTACAATGAGCAGTTCTTC
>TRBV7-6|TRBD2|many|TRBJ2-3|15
CASSLAGGPRDTQYF
TGTGCCAGCAGCTTAGCGGGAGGGCCAAGAGATACGCAGTATTTT
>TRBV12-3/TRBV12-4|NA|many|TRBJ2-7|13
CASSFSDGSEQYF
TGTGCCAGCAGTTTTTCGGACGGGAGTGAGCAGTACTTC
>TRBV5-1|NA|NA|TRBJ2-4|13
CASSFAGENIQYF
TGCGCCAGCAGCTTTGCAGGGGAAAACATTCAGTACTTC
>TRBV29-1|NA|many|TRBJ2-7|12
CSVETMTYEQYF
TGCAGCGTTGAAACTATGACCTACGAGCAGTACTTC
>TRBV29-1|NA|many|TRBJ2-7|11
CSAEGLHEQYF
TGCAGCGCAGAAGGACTACACGAGCAGTACTTC
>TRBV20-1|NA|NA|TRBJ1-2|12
CSTRRDDYGYTF
TGCAGTACCCGTCGGGATGACTATGGCTACACCTTC
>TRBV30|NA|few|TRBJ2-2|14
CAWDAGRDTGELFF
TGTGCCTGGGATGCAGGGCGGGACACCGGGGAGCTGTTTTTT
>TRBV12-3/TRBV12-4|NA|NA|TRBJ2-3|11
CASGFSDTQYF
TGTGCCAGCGGGTTTTCAGATACGCAGTATTTT
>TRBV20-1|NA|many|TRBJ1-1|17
CSARDYGIQGGNTEAFF
TGCAGTGCTAGAGATTACGGGATACAGGGCGGCAACACTGAAGCTTTCTTT
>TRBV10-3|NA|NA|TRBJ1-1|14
CAISLGSLNTEAFF
TGTGCCATCAGTTTGGGCAGCCTCAACACTGAAGCTTTCTTT
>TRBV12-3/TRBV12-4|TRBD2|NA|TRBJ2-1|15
CASSLSRGIYNEQFF
TGTGCCAGCAGTTTGTCGCGGGGGATTTACAATGAGCAGTTCTTC
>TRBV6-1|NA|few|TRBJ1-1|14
CASSLGERNTEAFF
TGTGCCAGCAGTCTTGGAGAACGGAACACTGAAGCTTTCTTT
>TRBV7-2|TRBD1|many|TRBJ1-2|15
CASSPDRGLNYGYTF
TGTGCCAGCAGCCCGGACAGGGGGCTAAACTATGGCTACACCTTC
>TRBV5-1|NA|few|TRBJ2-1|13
CASRRASRDEQFF
TGCGCCAGCAGAAGGGCCTCCCGGGATGAGCAGTTCTTC
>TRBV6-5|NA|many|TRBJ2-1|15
CASSYSTGPPSEQFF
TGTGCCAGCAGTTACTCGACGGGCCCCCCAAGTGAGCAGTTCTTC
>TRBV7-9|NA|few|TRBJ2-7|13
CASSLAQEYEQYF
TGTGCCAGCAGCTTAGCCCAGGAATACGAGCAGTACTTC
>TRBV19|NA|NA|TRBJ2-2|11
CASSMTGELFF
TGTGCCAGTAGTATGACCGGGGAGCTGTTTTTT
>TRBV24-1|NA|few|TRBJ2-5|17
CATSDMLLGRVKETQYF
TGTGCCACCAGTGATATGCTCCTGGGACGGGTAAAAGAGACCCAGTACTTC
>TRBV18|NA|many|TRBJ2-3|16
CASSSFGTPNTDTQYF
TGTGCCAGCTCTTCCTTCGGGACACCTAACACAGATACGCAGTATTTT
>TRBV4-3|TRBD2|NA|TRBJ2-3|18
CASSQVPSGSFSTDTQYF
TGCGCCAGCAGCCAAGTTCCCAGCGGGAGTTTTAGCACAGATACGCAGTATTTT
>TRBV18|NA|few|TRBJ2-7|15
CASSPSGGSSYEQYF
TGTGCCAGCTCACCAAGCGGCGGTAGCTCCTACGAGCAGTACTTC
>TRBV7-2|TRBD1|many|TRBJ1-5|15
CASSSDRAQGWPQHF
TGTGCCAGCAGCTCGGACAGGGCTCAGGGGTGGCCCCAGCATTTT
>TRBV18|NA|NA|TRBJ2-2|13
CASSPQPSGELFF
TGTGCCAGCTCACCACAGCCTTCCGGGGAGCTGTTTTTT
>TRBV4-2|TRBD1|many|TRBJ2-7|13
CASSPQGEYEQYF
TGTGCCAGCAGCCCCCAGGGGGAGTACGAGCAGTACTTC
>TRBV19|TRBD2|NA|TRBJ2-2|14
CASSIGTSFPELFF
TGTGCCAGTAGTATCGGGACTAGTTTTCCGGAGCTGTTTTTT
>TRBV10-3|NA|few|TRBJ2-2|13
CAISVAREGELFF
TGTGCCATCAGTGTGGCGAGAGAAGGGGAGCTGTTTTTT
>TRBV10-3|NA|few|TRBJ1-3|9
CAIRTQADF
TGTGCCATCAGAACCCAGGCCGATTTT